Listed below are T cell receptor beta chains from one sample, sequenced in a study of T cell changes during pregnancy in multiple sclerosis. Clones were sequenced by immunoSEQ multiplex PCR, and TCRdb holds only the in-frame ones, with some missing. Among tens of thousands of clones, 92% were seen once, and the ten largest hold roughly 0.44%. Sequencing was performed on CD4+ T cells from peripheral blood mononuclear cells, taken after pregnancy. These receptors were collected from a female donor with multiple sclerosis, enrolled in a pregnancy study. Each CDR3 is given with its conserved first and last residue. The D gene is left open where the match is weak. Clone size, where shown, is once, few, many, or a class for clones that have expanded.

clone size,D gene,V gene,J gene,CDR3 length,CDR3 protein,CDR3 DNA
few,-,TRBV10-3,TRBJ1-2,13,CAISYDKRDGYTF,TGTGCCATCAGTTATGACAAGAGAGATGGCTACACCTTC
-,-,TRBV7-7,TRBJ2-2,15,CASSFARGLTGELFF,TGTGCCAGCAGCTTTGCCCGGGGTTTAACCGGGGAGCTGTTTTTT
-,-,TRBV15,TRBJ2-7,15,CATSRDGQGGLPRYF,TGTGCCACCAGCAGAGATGGCCAGGGGGGCCTACCCAGGTACTTC
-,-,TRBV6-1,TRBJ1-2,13,CASSDTVNYGYTF,TGTGCCAGCAGTGATACAGTTAACTATGGCTACACCTTC
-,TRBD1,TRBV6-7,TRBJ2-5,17,CASSYSGQDEFQETQYF,TGTGCCAGCAGTTACTCGGGACAGGATGAGTTCCAAGAGACCCAGTACTTC
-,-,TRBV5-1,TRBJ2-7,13,CASSLIGLEEQYF,TGCGCCAGCAGCTTAATAGGACTCGAAGAGCAGTACTTC
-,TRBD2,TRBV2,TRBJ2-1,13,CASSREVYNEQFF,TGTGCCAGCAGCCGGGAGGTCTACAATGAGCAGTTCTTC
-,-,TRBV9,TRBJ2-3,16,CASSVGGSPSTDTQYF,TGTGCCAGCAGCGTAGGCGGTAGCCCCAGCACAGATACGCAGTATTTT
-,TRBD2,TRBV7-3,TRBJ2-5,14,CASSLTGRGETQYF,TGTGCCAGCAGCTTAACAGGGAGGGGAGAGACCCAGTACTTC
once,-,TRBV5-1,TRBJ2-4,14,CASSLGQAPNIQYF,TGCGCCAGCAGCTTGGGACAGGCACCAAACATTCAGTACTTC
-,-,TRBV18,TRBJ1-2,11,CASSEGYGYTF,TGTGCCAGCTCAGAGGGATATGGCTACACCTTC
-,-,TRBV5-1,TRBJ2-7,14,CASATQGVPYEQYF,TGCGCCAGCGCAACCCAAGGGGTACCCTACGAGCAGTACTTC
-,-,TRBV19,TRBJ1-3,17,CASSMFRQSSSGNTIYF,TGTGCCAGTAGTATGTTTCGACAGTCCTCCTCTGGAAACACCATATATTTT
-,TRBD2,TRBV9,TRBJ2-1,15,CASSVTLAGGNEQFF,TGTGCCAGCAGCGTGACCCTAGCGGGAGGGAATGAGCAGTTCTTC
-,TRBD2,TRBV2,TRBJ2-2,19,CASSPTAGGPFGSGGELFF,TGTGCCAGCAGCCCCACAGCGGGAGGGCCCTTTGGATCGGGCGGGGAGCTGTTTTTT
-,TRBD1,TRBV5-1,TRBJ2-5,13,CASSSTGWETQYF,TGCGCCAGCAGCTCGACAGGGTGGGAGACCCAGTACTTC
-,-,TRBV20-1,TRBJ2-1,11,CSADTYNEQFF,TGCAGTGCTGACACCTACAATGAGCAGTTCTTC
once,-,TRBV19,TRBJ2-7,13,CALLSRDIYEQYF,TGTGCCCTCCTGTCCCGGGACATATACGAGCAGTACTTC
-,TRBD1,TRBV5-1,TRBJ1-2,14,CASSWTGESYGYTF,TGCGCCAGCAGCTGGACAGGGGAATCATATGGCTACACCTTC
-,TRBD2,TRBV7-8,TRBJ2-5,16,CASSLARPSGGKTQYF,TGTGCCAGCAGCTTAGCGAGGCCTAGCGGGGGAAAGACCCAGTACTTC
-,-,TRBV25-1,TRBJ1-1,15,CASSEYRFSGGLAFF,TGTGCCAGCAGTGAATATAGGTTTTCGGGGGGCTTAGCTTTCTTT
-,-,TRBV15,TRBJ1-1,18,CATSPKDNRAVWNTEAFF,TGTGCCACCAGTCCGAAGGATAACAGGGCAGTATGGAACACTGAAGCTTTCTTT
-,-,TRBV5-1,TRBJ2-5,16,CASSLDLGVPQETQYF,TGCGCCAGCAGCTTGGATCTCGGGGTCCCCCAAGAGACCCAGTACTTC
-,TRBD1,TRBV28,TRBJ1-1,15,CASTQGQGIWTEAFF,TGTGCCAGCACCCAGGGACAGGGGATATGGACTGAAGCTTTCTTT
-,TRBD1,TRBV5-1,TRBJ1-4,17,CASSPGGTWDSREKLFF,TGCGCCAGCAGCCCCGGGGGAACTTGGGACAGCCGGGAAAAACTGTTTTTT
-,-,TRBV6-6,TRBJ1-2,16,CASSLTGMVANYGYTF,TGTGCCAGCAGCCTTACAGGGATGGTGGCTAACTATGGCTACACCTTC
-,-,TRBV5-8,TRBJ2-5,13,CASSLIDRETQYF,TGTGCCAGCAGCTTAATCGACAGAGAGACCCAGTACTTC
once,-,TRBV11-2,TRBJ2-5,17,CASSPRSGGKSQETQYF,TGTGCCAGCAGCCCAAGGAGCGGCGGGAAATCCCAAGAGACCCAGTACTTC
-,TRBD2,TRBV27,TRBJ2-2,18,CASSSLPLAGANTGELFF,TGTGCCAGCAGTTCCCTCCCACTAGCGGGGGCGAACACCGGGGAGCTGTTTTTT
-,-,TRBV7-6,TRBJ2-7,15,CASSSRTGGLHEQYF,TGTGCCAGCAGCTCCAGAACTGGGGGCTTGCACGAGCAGTACTTC
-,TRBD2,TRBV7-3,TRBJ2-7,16,CASSGRLAGGPYEQYF,TGTGCCAGCAGCGGAAGACTAGCGGGGGGCCCCTACGAGCAGTACTTC
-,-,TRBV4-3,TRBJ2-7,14,CASSLNSGLGEQYF,TGCGCCAGCAGCCTTAATTCGGGACTGGGTGAGCAGTACTTC
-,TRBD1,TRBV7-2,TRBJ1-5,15,CASSSTGTGGQPQHF,TGTGCCAGCAGCTCAACCGGGACAGGGGGTCAGCCCCAGCATTTT
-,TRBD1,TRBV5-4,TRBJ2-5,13,CASRDRAKETQYF,TGTGCCAGCAGGGACAGGGCAAAAGAGACCCAGTACTTC
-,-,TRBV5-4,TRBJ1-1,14,CASSLAGDFTEAFF,TGTGCCAGCAGCTTGGCCGGGGATTTCACTGAAGCTTTCTTT
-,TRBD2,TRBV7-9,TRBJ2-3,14,CASSSGLGTDTQYF,TGTGCCAGCAGCTCTGGACTAGGAACAGATACGCAGTATTTT
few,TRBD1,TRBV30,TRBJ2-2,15,CAWSIRDRDTGELFF,TGTGCCTGGTCAATCCGGGACAGGGACACCGGGGAGCTGTTTTTT
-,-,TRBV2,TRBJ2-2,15,CASSDQGASTGELFF,TGTGCCAGCAGTGACCAGGGTGCGAGCACCGGGGAGCTGTTTTTT
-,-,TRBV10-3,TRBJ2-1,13,CANPATGEVEQFF,TGTGCTAACCCCGCGACGGGAGAGGTTGAGCAGTTCTTC
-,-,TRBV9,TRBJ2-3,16,CASSVRGGGYTDTQYF,TGTGCCAGCAGCGTGCGAGGTGGAGGATACACCGATACGCAGTATTTT
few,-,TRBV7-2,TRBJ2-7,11,CASSSTYEQYF,TGTGCCAGCAGCTCAACCTACGAGCAGTACTTC
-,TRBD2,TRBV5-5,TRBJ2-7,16,CASSPGGGAQIYEQYF,TGTGCCAGCAGCCCCGGCGGGGGGGCCCAGATCTACGAGCAGTACTTC
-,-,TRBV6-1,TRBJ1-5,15,CASSEVERAKQPQHF,TGTGCCAGCAGTGAAGTAGAGAGGGCTAAACAGCCCCAGCATTTT
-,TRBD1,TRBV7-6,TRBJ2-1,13,CASSRGQNNEQFF,TGTGCCAGCAGCAGGGGACAGAACAATGAGCAGTTCTTC
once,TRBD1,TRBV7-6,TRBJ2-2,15,CASSLGQGVAGELFF,TGTGCCAGCAGCTTAGGACAGGGAGTTGCCGGGGAGCTGTTTTTT
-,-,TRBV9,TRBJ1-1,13,CASSVDQNTEAFF,TGTGCCAGCAGCGTAGATCAGAACACTGAAGCTTTCTTT
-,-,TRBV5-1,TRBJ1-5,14,CASSLAGGNQPQHF,TGCGCCAGCAGCTTGGCCGGGGGTAATCAGCCCCAGCATTTT
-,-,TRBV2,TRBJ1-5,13,CASMGLGNQPQHF,TGTGCCAGCATGGGGCTGGGGAATCAGCCCCAGCATTTT
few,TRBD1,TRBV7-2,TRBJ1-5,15,CASSWEQGADQPQHF,TGTGCCAGCAGCTGGGAACAGGGGGCAGACCAGCCCCAGCATTTT
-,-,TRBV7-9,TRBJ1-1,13,CASSVTGSAEAFF,TGTGCCAGCAGCGTAACAGGGTCTGCTGAAGCTTTCTTT
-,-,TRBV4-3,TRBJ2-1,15,CASSQEGGQGFEQFF,TGCGCCAGCAGCCAAGAAGGGGGTCAGGGGTTCGAGCAGTTCTTC
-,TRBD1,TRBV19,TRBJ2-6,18,CASRPLGTGVSGANVLTF,TGTGCCAGTAGACCACTCGGGACAGGGGTCTCTGGGGCCAACGTCCTGACTTTC
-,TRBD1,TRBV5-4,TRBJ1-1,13,CASYRTGETEAFF,TGTGCCAGCTATCGGACAGGGGAAACTGAAGCTTTCTTT
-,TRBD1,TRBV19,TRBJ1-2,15,CASEARGIHGGGYTF,TGTGCCAGTGAAGCCAGGGGGATTCATGGTGGAGGCTACACCTTC
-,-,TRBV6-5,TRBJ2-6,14,CASRTDSVTNVLTF,TGTGCCAGCAGAACGGACAGTGTAACCAACGTCCTGACTTTC
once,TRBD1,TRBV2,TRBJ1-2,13,CARPHRQGYGYTF,TGTGCCAGGCCCCACAGACAGGGCTATGGCTACACCTTC
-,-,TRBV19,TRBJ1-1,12,CASSIVEGKAFF,TGTGCCAGTAGTATAGTGGAGGGGAAAGCTTTCTTT
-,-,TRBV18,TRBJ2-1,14,CASSPPVTANEQFF,TGTGCCAGCTCACCACCCGTCACAGCAAATGAGCAGTTCTTC